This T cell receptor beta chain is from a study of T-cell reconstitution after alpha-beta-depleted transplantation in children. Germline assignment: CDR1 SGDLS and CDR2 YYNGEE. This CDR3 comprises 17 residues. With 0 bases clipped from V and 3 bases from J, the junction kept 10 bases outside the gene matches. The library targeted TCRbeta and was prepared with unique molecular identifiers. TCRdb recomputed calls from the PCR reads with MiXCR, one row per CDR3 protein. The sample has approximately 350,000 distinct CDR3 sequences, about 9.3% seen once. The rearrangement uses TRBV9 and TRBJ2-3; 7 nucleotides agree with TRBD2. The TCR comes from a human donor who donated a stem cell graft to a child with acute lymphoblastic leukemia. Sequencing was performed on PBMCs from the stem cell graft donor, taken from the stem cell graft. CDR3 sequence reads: CASSVAGGPLWTDTQYF. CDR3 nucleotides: TGTGCCAGCAGCGTAGCGGGAGGCCCGCTTTGGACAGATACGCAGTATTTT.